Below are 26 T cell receptor beta chains sequenced from a single sample in a study of T cells after yellow fever vaccination (dated by TCRdb to the late 2010s). Library preparation was by 5' RACE. The listed sequencing device is Illumina HiSeq 2500. The public sequencing data were trimmed at Q25 with fastp and processed into clonotypes with MiXCR by TCRdb, which kept only in-frame beta chains. All rows with the same CDR3 protein become a single entry with the most common DNA and genes. The sample has about 320,000 distinct CDR3 sequences on record, about 6.6% of them singletons. Together, the top ten hold around 17% of the sample. What this sample's treatment or condition label stands for: live attenuated yellow fever vaccine strain. The sample consisted of PBMCs, taken approximately 47 days after the first yellow fever vaccination. Receptors were obtained from a young man who received the YFV17D yellow fever vaccine.

This clonotype has a handful of counts. V gene TRBV11-2 combines with J gene TRBJ1-2; D may be TRBD1 (5 bases). The germline CDR1 and CDR2 sequences are SGHAT and FQNNGV. With 1 base removed from V and 8 bases from J, the gap between germline ends came to 11 bases. The CDR3 runs to 13 residues. CDR3 coding DNA: TGTGCCAGCAGCTTAGCCGGGGGGAGAGGCTACACCTTC. This gives the protein CASSLAGGRGYTF.

This clonotype appeared many times. The rearrangement joins TRBV27 to TRBJ1-2; D unresolved. CDR3 length equals 14 residues. CDR1 MNHEY and CDR2 SMNVEV come from the germline V gene (reference sequence). V was shortened by 7 bases and J by 4 bases, with 16 bases between the two germline ends. The CDR3 DNA reads TGTGCCAGCATCCATCCCCCGGCAGGCTATGGCTACACCTTC. It yields the protein CASIHPPAGYGYTF.

This clonotype was seen only a few times. This rearrangement joins TRBV30 to TRBJ1-5; D gene unclear. V lost 0 bases to trimming and J lost 4 bases, with 7 bases between them. Germline V gene data show CDR1 as GTSNPN and CDR2 as SVGIG (reference sequence). The length of the CDR3 is 13 residues. CDR3 region: CAWSVFGNQPQHF. The CDR3 DNA follows: TGTGCCTGGAGTGTATTTGGGAATCAGCCCCAGCATTTT.

This clonotype was counted only a few times. The chain couples TRBV12-3 or TRBV12-4 to TRBJ1-1, with D perhaps TRBD1 (6 bases). V was trimmed by 6 bases and J by 11 bases, leaving 22 bases between them. CDR3 length equals 14 residues. CDR3 loop: CASSFMTGLSGAFF. DNA of the CDR3: TGTGCCAGCAGCTTTATGACAGGTCTCAGCGGGGCTTTCTTT.

This clonotype was seen a few times. V is TRBV4-1 and J is TRBJ2-7; no reliable D call. V was clipped by 1 base and J by 0 bases, with 10 bases between them. This CDR3 spans 15 amino acids. Germline V gene data show CDR1 as MGHRA and CDR2 as YSYEKL. The CDR3 here is CASSQATGASYEQYV. The CDR3 DNA reads TGCGCCAGCAGCCAAGCCACGGGTGCCTCCTACGAGCAGTACGTC.

This chain connects TRBV5-5 to TRBJ1-1; D may be TRBD1 (5 bases). The CDR3 is 15 residues long. Trimming pared 2 bases from V and 4 bases from J, leaving 15 bases between. In germline, CDR1 is SGHKS, CDR2 YYEKEE (reference sequence). The CDR3: CASSFRTPRGTEAFF. CDR3 DNA: TGTGCCAGCAGCTTTCGGACCCCAAGGGGCACTGAAGCTTTCTTT.

This clonotype was seen ten or more times. The gene calls are TRBV5-1 and TRBJ2-3, with 11 positions matching TRBD2. Germline CDR1 SGHRS, CDR2 YFSETQ. The CDR3 has 16 residues. Germline trimming cut 2 bases from V and 4 bases from J; bases unmatched to any gene: 6. The DNA for the CDR3 is TGCGCCAGCAGCTTACCTAGCGGGGGGCTGCCAGATACGCAGTATTTT. Protein product: CASSLPSGGLPDTQYF.

This clonotype was picked up many times. V is TRBV5-1 and J is TRBJ1-6; TRBD1 matches at 7 bases. V shed 0 bases and J 8 bases; nucleotides not matched to a gene: 8. Looked up from germline, CDR1 is SGHRS and CDR2 is YFSETQ. The CDR3 has 16 residues. This CDR3 reads CASSLGTDRLYSPLHF. The CDR3 DNA reads as TGCGCCAGCAGCTTGGGGACGGACAGGTTGTATTCACCCCTCCACTTT.

This clonotype was detected only a few times. The rearrangement joins TRBV12-3 or TRBV12-4 to TRBJ2-7; TRBD1 is a possible D gene (7 bases). The length of the CDR3 is 15 residues. Trimming left V 2 bases short and J 2 bases short, with 13 bases between. CDR3 coding DNA: TGTGCCAGCAGTTTATGGCAGGGGGGAACCTACGAGCAGTACGTC. The encoded protein is CASSLWQGGTYEQYV.

This clonotype appeared a few times. The CDR3 DNA is TGCGCCAGCAGCGTTTTCCGGAGAGGGCTCACAGATACGCAGTATTTT. Translating gives CASSVFRRGLTDTQYF. The rearrangement links TRBV5-1 to TRBJ2-3, with TRBD2 as a possible D gene (5 bases). Germline-derived CDR1 and CDR2 are SGHRS and YFSETQ. V dropped 4 bases and J dropped 2 bases, with 17 bases sitting between them. The CDR3 consists of 16 residues.

This chain links TRBV2 with TRBJ2-1; the D is unclear. The CDR3 spans 15 residues. In germline, CDR1 is SNHLY, CDR2 FYNNEI. The V gene lost 0 bases and the J gene lost 6 bases, with 12 bases spanning the gap. CDR3 loop: CASSEAASERNEQFF. The CDR3 region has the DNA TGTGCCAGCAGTGAAGCGGCGTCAGAACGCAATGAGCAGTTCTTC.

The chain recombines TRBV7-2 with TRBJ2-3, with D possibly matching TRBD2 (5 bases). CDR3 length: 16 amino acids. V lost 1 base and J lost 4, with 15 bases in between. Germline V gene lookup returns CDR1 SGHTA and CDR2 FQGNSA. The CDR3 here is CASSLDRGVRADTQYF. CDR3 DNA: TGTGCCAGCAGCTTAGATCGTGGCGTGCGGGCAGATACGCAGTATTTT.

The chain couples TRBV12-3 or TRBV12-4 to TRBJ1-4; no firm D call. V lost 3 bases to trimming and J lost 3 bases, with 8 bases between them. The CDR3 totals 14 residues. The chain's CDR3 is CASSFWGSNEKLFF. As DNA, the CDR3 is TGTGCCAGCAGTTTTTGGGGATCTAATGAAAAACTGTTTTTT.

A few counts support this clonotype. The chain has TRBV20-1 and TRBJ2-7, with D possibly being TRBD1 (5 bases). CDR1 is DFQATT, CDR2 SNEGSKA, per germline (reference sequence). The CDR3 contains 10 residues. V was trimmed by 6 bases and J by 13 bases, leaving 16 bases between them. CDR3 residues: CSAVSGLNYV. CDR3 nucleotides: TGCAGTGCAGTATCAGGGTTAAACTACGTC.

This clonotype was seen only a few times. J is TRBJ1-4 and V is TRBV4-1; 8 nucleotides align to TRBD1. Trimming cost V 2 bases and J 6 bases; bases outside gene matches: 5. CDR1 is MGHRA, CDR2 YSYEKL, per germline. The CDR3 is 15 residues long. The CDR3 loop is CASSQTGGLYEKLFF. The CDR3 nucleotides are TGCGCCAGCAGCCAAACAGGGGGATTGTATGAAAAACTGTTTTTT.

This clonotype was seen many times. V usage is TRBV12-3 or TRBV12-4 and J usage is TRBJ2-6; maybe TRBD2 (5 bases). The CDR3 runs to 14 residues. V was cut by 8 bases and J by 0 bases, with 8 bases left in between. This chain's CDR3 is CASRRGSGANVLTF. The CDR3 bases are TGTGCCAGCCGCCGGGGCTCTGGGGCCAACGTCCTGACTTTC.

CDR3 DNA: TGTGCCAGCAGCTTGTTAACCCAGCCCTCCTACGAGCAGTACGTC. Translated: CASSLLTQPSYEQYV. The chain is built from TRBV5-5 and TRBJ2-7; D gene ambiguous. CDR1 and CDR2 (germline): SGHKS, YYEKEE (reference sequence). The CDR3 extends over 15 amino acids. Trimming took 1 base from V and 0 from J, leaving 11 bases between them.

This clonotype appeared a few times. The genes are TRBV10-1 and TRBJ2-1; D is perhaps TRBD1 or TRBD2 (5 bases each). Trimming shortened V by 10 bases and J by 16 bases, and 26 bases separated the two germline ends. Germline V CDR1 and CDR2: WNHNN, SYGVQD (reference sequence). This CDR3 comprises 13 residues. The DNA of the CDR3 is TGCGCCACCTCGTCGGCCCCTGGGACCCGATTTTTCTTC. Translation gives CATSSAPGTRFFF.

This clonotype was counted only a few times. This sequence joins TRBV12-5 and TRBJ2-3; maybe TRBD2 (6 bases). CDR1 is LGHNT, CDR2 FRNRAP, per germline. The CDR3 has 14 amino acids. Trimming took off 7 bases at V and 3 bases at J, with 14 bases between the two ends. CDR3 nucleotides: TGTGCTAGTGCCTACGGGGGAAGGACAGATACGCAGTATTTT. This translates into CASAYGGRTDTQYF.

This clonotype showed up just a few times. V and J are TRBV27 and TRBJ2-1, with D perhaps TRBD1 (6 bases). Germline V gene lookup returns CDR1 MNHEY and CDR2 SMNVEV (reference sequence). The CDR3 runs to 14 residues. V shed 5 bases and J shed 9 bases, with 17 bases lying between them. CDR3 residues: CASSTRQVKGEQFF. CDR3 nucleotides: TGTGCCAGCAGTACCCGACAGGTGAAGGGTGAGCAGTTCTTC.

The table lists this clonotype with a few counts. The rearrangement joins TRBV28 to TRBJ2-2; 8 bases map to TRBD1. After removal of 0 bases from V and 1 base from J, the junction contained 4 bases not matched to a gene. The CDR3 covers 17 residues. Germline V CDR1 and CDR2: MDHEN, SYDVKM. The CDR3 spells CASSLWGTGVNTGELFF. The CDR3 nucleotides read TGTGCCAGCAGTTTATGGGGGACAGGCGTGAACACCGGGGAGCTGTTTTTT.

The chain employs TRBV6-1 and TRBJ1-1, with 8 positions matching TRBD1. Trimming cost V 6 bases and J 1 base; bases outside gene matches: 19. Germline CDR1 is MNHNS and CDR2 is SASEGT. The CDR3 is 19 amino acids. CDR3 protein: CASRPSFRTGWTGNTEAFF. CDR3 DNA: TGTGCCAGCAGACCCTCCTTTCGGACAGGGTGGACTGGGAACACTGAAGCTTTCTTT.

J is TRBJ2-2 and V is TRBV5-1; TRBD1 matches at 11 bases. The length of the CDR3 is 15 residues. Germline V gene lookup returns CDR1 SGHRS and CDR2 YFSETQ. V was clipped by 3 bases and J by 7 bases; unmatched bases: 5. This CDR3 is CASSSGQGALGELFF. In DNA, the CDR3 is TGCGCCAGCAGCTCAGGACAGGGGGCCCTCGGGGAGCTGTTTTTT.

The chain has TRBV5-1 and TRBJ1-2, with D perhaps matching TRBD1 (6 bases). The V end was cut by 0 bases, the J end by 8 bases, with 11 bases between. The CDR3 covers 13 residues. Germline CDR1 reads SGHRS; CDR2 reads YFSETQ. This CDR3 reads CASSLGRGGGYTF. CDR3 DNA sequence: TGCGCCAGCAGCTTGGGTCGAGGGGGAGGCTACACCTTC.

The rearrangement links TRBV4-1 to TRBJ1-5, with 9 bases lining up with TRBD1. V gave up 4 bases and J gave up 1 base; unmatched junction bases: 8. Per germline, CDR1 MGHRA and CDR2 YSYEKL. The CDR3 is made up of 17 amino acids. CDR3 in DNA: TGCGCCAGCAGCCCTACTACAGGGGGCCCAAGCAATCAGCCCCAGCATTTT. The encoded protein is CASSPTTGGPSNQPQHF.

In its sample, this clonotype was seen a few times. The rearrangement joins TRBV7-2 to TRBJ1-3, with a possible D match to TRBD1 (6 bases). The CDR3 extends over 16 amino acids. CDR1 and CDR2 (germline): SGHTA, FQGNSA. V lost 5 bases and J 0 bases, leaving 14 bases between the germline ends. The CDR3 protein is CASSRLAGASGNTIYF. As DNA, the CDR3 is TGTGCCAGCAGCCGCCTAGCAGGGGCCTCTGGAAACACCATATATTTT.